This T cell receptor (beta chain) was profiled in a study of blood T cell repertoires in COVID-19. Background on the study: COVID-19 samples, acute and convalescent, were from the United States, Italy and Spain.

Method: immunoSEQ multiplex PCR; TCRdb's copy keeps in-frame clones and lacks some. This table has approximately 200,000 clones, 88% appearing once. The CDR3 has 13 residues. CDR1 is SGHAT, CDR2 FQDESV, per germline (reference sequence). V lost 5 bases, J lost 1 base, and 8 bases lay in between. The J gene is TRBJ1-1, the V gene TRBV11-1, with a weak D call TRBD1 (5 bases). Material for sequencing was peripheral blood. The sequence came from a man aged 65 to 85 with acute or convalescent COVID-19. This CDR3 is CASSGQSNTEAFF. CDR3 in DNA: TGTGCCAGCAGCGGACAATCGAACACTGAAGCTTTCTTT.